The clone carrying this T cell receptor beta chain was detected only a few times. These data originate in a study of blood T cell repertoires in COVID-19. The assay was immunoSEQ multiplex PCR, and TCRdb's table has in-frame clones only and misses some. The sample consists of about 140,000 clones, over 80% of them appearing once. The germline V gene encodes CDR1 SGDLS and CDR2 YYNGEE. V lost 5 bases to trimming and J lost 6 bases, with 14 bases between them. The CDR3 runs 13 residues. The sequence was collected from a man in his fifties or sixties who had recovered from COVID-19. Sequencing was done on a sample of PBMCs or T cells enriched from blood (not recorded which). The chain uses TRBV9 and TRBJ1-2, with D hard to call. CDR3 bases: TGTGCCAGCAGAGCCTCGGGGTCGCATGGCTACACCTTC. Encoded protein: CASRASGSHGYTF.